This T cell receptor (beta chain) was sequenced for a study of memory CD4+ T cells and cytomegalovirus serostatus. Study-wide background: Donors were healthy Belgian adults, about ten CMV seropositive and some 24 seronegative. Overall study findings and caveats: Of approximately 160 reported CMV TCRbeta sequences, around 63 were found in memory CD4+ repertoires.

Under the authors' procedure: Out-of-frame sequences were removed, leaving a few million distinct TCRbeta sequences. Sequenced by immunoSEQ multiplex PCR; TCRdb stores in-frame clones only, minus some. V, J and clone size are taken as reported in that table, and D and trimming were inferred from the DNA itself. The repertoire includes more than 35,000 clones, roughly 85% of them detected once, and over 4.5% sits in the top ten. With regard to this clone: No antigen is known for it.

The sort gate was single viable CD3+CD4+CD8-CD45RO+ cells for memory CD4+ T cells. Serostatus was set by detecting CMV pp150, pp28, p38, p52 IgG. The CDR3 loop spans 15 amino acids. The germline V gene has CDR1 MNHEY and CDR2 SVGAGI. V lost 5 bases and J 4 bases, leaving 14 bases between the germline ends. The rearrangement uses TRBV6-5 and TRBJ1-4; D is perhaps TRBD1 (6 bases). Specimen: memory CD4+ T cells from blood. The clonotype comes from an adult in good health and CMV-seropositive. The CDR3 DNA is TGTGCCAGCAGTCCTCAGGGACACTTTAATGAAAAACTGTTTTTT. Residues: CASSPQGHFNEKLFF.